This TCR beta chain emerged from a study of cytomegalovirus exposure and HLA in healthy donors. Turning to the study itself: As an earlier analysis found, about 190 million T cells yielded about 120 million unique TCR beta sequences.

In the PCR, 60 Vbeta and 13 Jbeta primers were used. The method was immunoSEQ multiplex PCR; TCRdb's version includes in-frame clones alone and lacks a portion of them. Among 180,000 or so clones, 70% to 90% were seen once, and the ten largest hold almost 9.5%. CDR3 length: 16 amino acids. The material sequenced was PBMCs. The TCR originated in a man between 18 and 29 years old in good health and CMV-seropositive. V gene TRBV21-1 combines with J gene TRBJ1-5; the tabulated D call, TRBD1, remains unverified against the DNA. TRBV21-1 is termed a pseudogene. CDR3 protein: CASSKGRGRLRQPQHF. CDR3 DNA sequence: TGTGCCAGCAGCAAGGGAAGGGGTAGGTTACGTCAGCCCCAGCATTTT.